Reported below is one T cell receptor (beta chain). At one end the junction does not follow the germline gene, possibly because of a read error. The length of the CDR3 is 13 residues. Germline V CDR1 and CDR2: KGHSH, LQKENI. TCRdb keeps only in-frame clones here, not all; method: immunoSEQ multiplex PCR. The data hold about 200,000 clones, with 75% to 95% observed a single time. The entry originates in a study of blood T cell repertoires in COVID-19. Across the study: Samples of COVID-19 (acute and convalescent) were obtained from the United States, Italy and Spain.

This TCR was recovered from a man over 45 with acute or convalescent COVID-19. Source material: peripheral blood. The V and J genes are TRBV18 and TRBJ2-5; D possibly corresponds to TRBD2 (6 bases). The CDR3 protein is CASSPQAGETQYF. The CDR3 DNA follows: TGTGCCAGCTCCCCACAGGCGGGGGAGACCCAGTACTTC. Drawing the rest from reference TRBV18 and TRBJ2-5, the complete variable domain is NAGVMQNPRHLVRRRGQEARLRCSPMKGHSHVYWYRQLPEEGLKFMVYLQKENIIDESGMPKERFSAEFPKEGPSILRIQQVVRGDSAAYFCASSPQAGETQYFGPGTRLLVL.